The clone carrying this T cell receptor (beta chain) has a handful of counts. The antigen remains unidentified. According to the study, adjacent lung free of atypia was obtained at least 2 cm from the tumor margin. The record originates from a study of T cells in localized non-small cell lung cancer. Overall study results and limits: The study detected a median approximately 57 of the top 100 tumor clones in adjacent lung. T cell clonality was highest in uninvolved adjacent lung, above tumor. Sequencing covered just one tumor region, so heterogeneity cannot be ruled out.

CDR1 and CDR2 (germline): SGHNT, YENEEA. CDR3 length equals 15 residues. V shed 6 bases and J shed 6 bases, with 17 bases lying between them. TCRdb's copy holds only in-frame clones and misses some; the assay was immunoSEQ multiplex PCR. The sample has fewer than 3,000 clones, roughly a fifth seen once. The source is a male donor at least 60 years old with stage I squamous cell lung carcinoma. V gene TRBV11-3 combines with J gene TRBJ1-4; possible D gene TRBD1, 5 bases. The material was normal lung tissue next to the tumor, obtained before any cancer treatment. The CDR3: CASRESGTAYEKLFF. The DNA for the CDR3 is TGTGCCAGCAGAGAGTCGGGGACGGCTTATGAAAAACTGTTTTTT.